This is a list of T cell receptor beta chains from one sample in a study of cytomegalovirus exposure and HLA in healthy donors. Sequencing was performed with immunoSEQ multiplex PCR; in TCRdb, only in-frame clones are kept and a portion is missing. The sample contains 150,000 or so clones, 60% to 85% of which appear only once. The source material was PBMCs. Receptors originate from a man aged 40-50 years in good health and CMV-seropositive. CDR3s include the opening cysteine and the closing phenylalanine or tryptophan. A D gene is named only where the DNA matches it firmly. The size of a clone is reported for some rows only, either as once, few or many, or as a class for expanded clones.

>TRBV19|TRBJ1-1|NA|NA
TGTGCCAGTACCCCAACCGCCCGGGGGGTTTGGAACACTGAAGCTTTCTTT
CASTPTARGVWNTEAFF
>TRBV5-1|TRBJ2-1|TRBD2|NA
TGCGCCAGCAAACTAGCGAGGTACAATGAGCAGTTCTTC
CASKLARYNEQFF
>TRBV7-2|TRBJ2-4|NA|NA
TGTGCCAGCAGCATCAACAGGGAAAACATTCAGTACTTC
CASSINRENIQYF
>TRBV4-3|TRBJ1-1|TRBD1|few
TGCGCCAGCAGCCAACGAGGGGACAGGGTGAACACTGAAGCTTTCTTT
CASSQRGDRVNTEAFF
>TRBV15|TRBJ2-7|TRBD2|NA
TGTGCCACCAGGTATAGCGGGAGTCCGGACGAGCAGTACTTC
CATRYSGSPDEQYF
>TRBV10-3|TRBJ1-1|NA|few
TGTGCCATCAGCATAGGGGATACTGAAGCTTTCTTT
CAISIGDTEAFF
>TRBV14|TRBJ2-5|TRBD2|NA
TGTGCCAGCAGCGGTTGGGGGGGGATGAAGACCCAGTACTTC
CASSGWGGMKTQYF
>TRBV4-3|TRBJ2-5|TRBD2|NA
TGCGCCAGCAGCCAAGGCATCGGGTCAAGCGGGAAGACCCAGTACTTC
CASSQGIGSSGKTQYF
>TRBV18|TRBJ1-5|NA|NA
TGTGCCAGCTCACCGGGAGGCGGTCAGCCCCAGCATTTT
CASSPGGGQPQHF
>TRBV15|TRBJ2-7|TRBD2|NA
TGTGCCACCAGCAGAGATATCGGGGGGAGTTCTGCCGAGCAGTACTTC
CATSRDIGGSSAEQYF
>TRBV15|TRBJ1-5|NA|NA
TGTGCCACCAGCAGAGATTTGAGGGATGGAAGCGGCAATCAGCCCCAGCATTTT
CATSRDLRDGSGNQPQHF
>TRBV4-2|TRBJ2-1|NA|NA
TGTGCCAGCAGCCAAGACGTAGATGAGCAGTTCTTC
CASSQDVDEQFF
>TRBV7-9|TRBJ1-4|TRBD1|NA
TGTTCCAGCAGCGTAGTGGGACAGGGTGATGAAAAACTGTTTTTT
CSSSVVGQGDEKLFF
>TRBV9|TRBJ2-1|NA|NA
TGTGCCAGCAGCTCTCCCGGGGGTGAGCAGTTCTTC
CASSSPGGEQFF
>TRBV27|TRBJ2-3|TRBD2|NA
TGTGCCAGCAGTCTAGGGACTAGCGGCACAGATACGCAGTATTTT
CASSLGTSGTDTQYF
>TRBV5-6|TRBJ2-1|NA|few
TGTGCCAGCAGCTTGGGTACGGGGAGCTCCTACAATGAGCAGTTCTTC
CASSLGTGSSYNEQFF
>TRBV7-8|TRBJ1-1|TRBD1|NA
TGTGCCAGCAGCTTCCCGGGACAGACCATGAACACTGAAGCTTTCTTT
CASSFPGQTMNTEAFF
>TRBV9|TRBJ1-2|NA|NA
TGTGCCAGCAGCCCCCCCGCCGGGGACTATGGCTACACCTTC
CASSPPAGDYGYTF
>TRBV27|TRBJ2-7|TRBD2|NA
TGTGCCAGCAGTCTATTAGGGACTAGCGGGACGGTCTACGAGCAGTACTTC
CASSLLGTSGTVYEQYF
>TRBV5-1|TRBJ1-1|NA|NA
TGCGCCAGCAGCTTAGGACATCCAAACACTGAAGCTTTCTTT
CASSLGHPNTEAFF
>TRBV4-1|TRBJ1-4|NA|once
TGCGCCAGCAGCCAAGAGGTCGGAAAACTGTTTTTT
CASSQEVGKLFF
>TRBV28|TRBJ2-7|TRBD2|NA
TGTGCCAGCAGTCGACCAACGAGCCGCGGGAGGGACGAGCAGTACTTC
CASSRPTSRGRDEQYF